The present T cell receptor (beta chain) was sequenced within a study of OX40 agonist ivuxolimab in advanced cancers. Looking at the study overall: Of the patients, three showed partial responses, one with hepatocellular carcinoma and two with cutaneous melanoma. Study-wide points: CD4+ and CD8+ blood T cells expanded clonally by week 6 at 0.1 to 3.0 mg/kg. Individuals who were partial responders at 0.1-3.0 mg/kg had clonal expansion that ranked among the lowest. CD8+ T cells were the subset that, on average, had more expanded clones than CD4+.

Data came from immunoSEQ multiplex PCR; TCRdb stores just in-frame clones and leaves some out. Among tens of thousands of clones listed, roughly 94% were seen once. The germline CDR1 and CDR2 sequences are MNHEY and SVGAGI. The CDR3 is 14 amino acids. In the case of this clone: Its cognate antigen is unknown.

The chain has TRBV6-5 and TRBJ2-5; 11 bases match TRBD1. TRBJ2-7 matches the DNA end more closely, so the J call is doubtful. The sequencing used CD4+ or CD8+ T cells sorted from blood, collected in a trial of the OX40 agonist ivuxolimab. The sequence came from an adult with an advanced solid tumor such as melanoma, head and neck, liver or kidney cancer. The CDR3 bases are TGTGCCAGCAGTTCAGGGACAGGGGGTTACGAGCAGTACTTC. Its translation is CASSSGTGGYEQYF.